One and the same sample provided the 17 T cell receptor beta chains below, sequenced in a study of CD8+ T cells in alopecia areata. The treatment was: oral pan-JAK inhibitor, 5-10 mg twice daily. Following RNA extraction, reverse transcription yielded cDNA that acted as the sequencing template. Profiling relied on immunoSEQ multiplex PCR, and the TCRdb table lists in-frame clones only, not all of them. The sample shows roughly 200,000 clones, 40% to 65% of them seen only once. This specimen consisted of CD8+ T cells sorted from blood, obtained at week 24, from a patient treated with tofacitinib. The receptors stem from a human donor with alopecia areata.

This clone has just a few counts. The chain links TRBV7-3 to TRBJ2-5; perhaps TRBD1 as D (5 bases). The CDR3 consists of 14 residues. The ends were cut back, 5 bases at V and 5 bases at J, with 15 bases in the middle. CDR1 SGHTA and CDR2 FQGTGA come from the germline V gene. In nucleotides, the CDR3 is TGTGCCAGCAGCCCAACTGGGGCGGCGGAGACCCAGTACTTC. This gives the protein CASSPTGAAETQYF.

As for this clone: The sample contains more than one DNA sequence encoding this CDR3. CDR3: CASSQGDTEAFF. DNA for the CDR3: TGCGCCAGCAGCCAGGGGGACACTGAAGCTTTCTTT. V and J are TRBV4-3 and TRBJ1-1, with a weak D call TRBD1 (5 bases). The ends were cut back, 3 bases at V and 3 bases at J, with 5 bases in the middle. The CDR3 extends over 12 amino acids. Germline V gene lookup returns CDR1 LGHNA and CDR2 YSLEER.

This clone was seen a single time. The chain employs TRBV14 and TRBJ2-3; TRBD1 agrees at 7 bases. The germline CDR1 and CDR2 sequences are SGHDN and FVKESK. Trimming took 8 bases from V and 0 from J; bases not matched to a gene: 11. This CDR3 contains 16 residues. For the CDR3, the DNA is TGTGCCAGCGGGGACAGCTCACAAGCTAGCACAGATACGCAGTATTTT. The encoded protein is CASGDSSQASTDTQYF.

The CDR3 spells CASSMDRAEAFF. DNA for the CDR3: TGTGCCAGTAGTATGGACAGGGCTGAAGCTTTCTTT. J is TRBJ1-1 and V is TRBV19; TRBD1 aligns across 8 bases. The CDR3 covers 12 residues. V shed 3 bases and J 6 bases; nucleotides not matched to a gene: 0. Germline V gene data show CDR1 as LNHDA and CDR2 as SQIVND (reference sequence).

This clone has only a few counts. The rearrangement joins TRBV7-2 to TRBJ1-2, with D hard to call. Between the trimmed V and J ends, which lost 2 bases and 6 bases, there was a span of 7 bases. CDR1 and CDR2 (germline): SGHTA, FQGNSA. CDR3 length: 12 residues. The CDR3 reads CASSLNYDGYTF. The CDR3 DNA is TGTGCCAGCAGCTTAAACTATGATGGCTACACCTTC.

This clone was picked up a small number of times. The chain links TRBV11-3 to TRBJ1-4; maybe TRBD1 (5 bases). This CDR3 contains 16 residues. Trimming pared 0 bases from V and 7 bases from J, leaving 15 bases between. The germline CDR1 and CDR2 sequences are SGHNT and YENEEA. DNA for the CDR3: TGTGCCAGCAGCTTAGATGGGACGGCAGAAGGTGAAAAACTGTTTTTT. Translating it yields CASSLDGTAEGEKLFF.

The chain links TRBV9 to TRBJ1-1; 8 bases align to TRBD1. Unmatched junction bases numbered 7, after V lost 0 bases and J lost 0 bases. Germline V lookup: CDR1 SGDLS, CDR2 YYNGEE. There are 17 residues in the CDR3. The CDR3 here is CASSVAPRQGMNTEAFF. DNA for the CDR3: TGTGCCAGCAGCGTAGCTCCTCGACAGGGGATGAACACTGAAGCTTTCTTT.

The V call is TRBV19, the J call TRBJ1-5; 8 positions match TRBD1. CDR1 is LNHDA and CDR2 is SQIVND in the germline V gene (reference sequence). CDR3 length: 14 residues. The trim removed 7 bases at V and 1 base at J, leaving 3 bases unmatched. The CDR3 DNA follows: TGTGCCAGTATAGGACAGGGAAGCAATCAGCCCCAGCATTTT. Translated, it gives CASIGQGSNQPQHF.

This clone was found a few times. The chain has TRBV4-3 and TRBJ1-4, with TRBD1 matching 9 bases. This CDR3 region has 14 residues. Germline V gene sequence: CDR1 LGHNA, CDR2 YSLEER. With 4 bases clipped from V and 9 bases from J, the junction kept 6 bases outside the gene matches. CDR3 sequence: CASSPDRGDQKLFF. The CDR3 DNA is TGCGCCAGCAGCCCGGACAGGGGCGACCAAAAACTGTTTTTT.

This chain links TRBV19 with TRBJ1-2; 8 nucleotides align to TRBD1. This CDR3 is built from 16 residues. The V gene end was trimmed by 6 bases and the J gene end by 2 bases; junction bases not matched to a gene: 11. Germline V lookup: CDR1 LNHDA, CDR2 SQIVND (reference sequence). The CDR3 loop is CASRTTQGAENYGYTF. Here the CDR3 DNA reads TGTGCCAGTAGAACGACGCAGGGGGCGGAAAACTATGGCTACACCTTC.

The V call is TRBV4-3, the J call TRBJ2-3, with D possibly TRBD2 on 6 matching bases. V was trimmed by 4 bases and J by 4 bases, leaving 18 bases between them. The CDR3 contains 16 residues. Per the germline V gene, CDR1 is LGHNA and CDR2 is YSLEER. DNA of the CDR3: TGCGCCAGCAGCCCGGCTAGCGCGAGTTACTCAGATACGCAGTATTTT. Its protein product is CASSPASASYSDTQYF.

This chain uses TRBV30 with TRBJ2-2; perhaps TRBD1 as D (5 bases). The CDR3 covers 12 residues. Germline V gene sequence: CDR1 GTSNPN, CDR2 SVGIG (reference sequence). Trimming pared 5 bases from V and 1 base from J, leaving 5 bases between. CDR3 amino acids: CAWGQNTGELFF. The DNA for the CDR3 is TGTGCCTGGGGACAGAACACCGGGGAGCTGTTTTTT.

J is TRBJ1-2 and V is TRBV29-1; D unclear. The CDR3 runs to 12 residues. Germline lookup yields CDR1 SQVTM and CDR2 ANQGSEA. Trimming left V 7 bases short and J 4 bases short, with 13 bases between. The CDR3 sequence: CSATGGSYGYTF. CDR3 nucleotide sequence: TGCAGCGCCACCGGAGGGAGCTATGGCTACACCTTC.

This chain uses TRBV7-9 with TRBJ2-1; 10 positions match TRBD1. V was pared by 7 bases and J by 3 bases, with 6 bases of the junction left unmatched. This CDR3 has 15 amino acids. From germline, CDR1 is SEHNR and CDR2 FQNEAQ (reference sequence). Written as DNA, the CDR3 is TGTGCCAGCAACCCCGGGACAGGGGACTACAATGAGCAGTTCTTC. Translation gives CASNPGTGDYNEQFF.

The CDR3, as DNA: TGTGCCAGTAGATCTAAGGCAGATACGCAGTATTTT. It specifies CASRSKADTQYF. This rearrangement joins TRBV19 to TRBJ2-3; no firm D call. Trimming stripped 6 bases from V and 4 bases from J, with 8 bases between. The CDR3 runs 12 residues. Per germline, CDR1 LNHDA and CDR2 SQIVND (reference sequence).

This clone turned up a few times. The DNA of the CDR3 is TGTGCCAGCAGTCGACAGGACCCTCCCTACGAGCAGTACTTC. Residues: CASSRQDPPYEQYF. The rearrangement links TRBV28 to TRBJ2-7, with D perhaps matching TRBD1 (6 bases). The V end lost 5 bases, the J end lost 2 bases, and 13 bases lay between the germline ends. The germline gives CDR1 MDHEN, CDR2 SYDVKM. The CDR3 length is 14 residues.

CDR3 sequence (DNA): TGTGCCAGCAGCTTGAGGAGAGAGTACTCCTACGAGCAGTACTTC. Protein product: CASSLRREYSYEQYF. The V and J genes are TRBV5-4 and TRBJ2-7; no reliable D call. This CDR3 comprises 15 residues. Germline loops: CDR1 SGHNT, CDR2 YYREEE (reference sequence). V shed 1 base and J shed 0 bases, with 11 bases lying between them.